This T cell receptor (beta chain) was profiled in a study of blood T cell repertoires in COVID-19. Assay: immunoSEQ multiplex PCR; the TCRdb copy retains only in-frame clones and omits some. This sample has roughly 180,000 clones, with about 85% found just once. This CDR3 contains 17 residues. The V gene end was trimmed by 5 bases and the J gene end by 2 bases; junction bases not matched to a gene: 12. Germline CDR1 and CDR2: MNHEY and SVGEGT. Sequencing input: peripheral blood. The clonotype comes from an older man with COVID-19, enrolled during active disease. The chain recombines TRBV6-2 or TRBV6-3 with TRBJ2-5; 9 bases agree with TRBD1. DNA for the CDR3: TGTGCCAGCAGTCTGACGACATGGGACAGGGAGCAAGAGACCCAGTACTTC. Protein product: CASSLTTWDREQETQYF.